What follows are 2 T cell receptor beta chains derived from one specimen sequenced in a study of cytotoxic CD8 clonotypes in ibrutinib-treated CLL. Profiled with immunoSEQ multiplex PCR; TCRdb holds only in-frame clones, not every one. The table includes roughly 180,000 clones, around 80% detected once. Sample: PBMCs, taken after 24 months of ibrutinib treatment. These receptors were collected from a human donor with chronic lymphocytic leukemia.

The chain couples TRBV5-6 to TRBJ2-7; D gene unclear. V was pared by 3 bases and J by 5 bases, with 9 bases between. The CDR3 totals 12 residues. Germline lookup yields CDR1 SGHDT and CDR2 YYEEEE. The CDR3 DNA follows: TGTGCCAGCAGCTCCGGACCTCACGAGCAGTACTTC. Translation gives CASSSGPHEQYF.

This clone was counted only a few times. This chain uses TRBV5-4 with TRBJ1-1; D remains unclear. Germline assignment: CDR1 SGHNT and CDR2 YYREEE (reference sequence). There are 14 residues in the CDR3. Trimming removed 4 bases at V and 8 bases at J, with 18 bases between. CDR3 DNA sequence: TGTGCCAGCAGCCTTGGAGTACAGAAGACGGAAGCTTTCTTT. Encoded protein: CASSLGVQKTEAFF. Full variable domain (rest looked up from reference TRBV5-4 and TRBJ1-1): ETGVTQSPTHLIKTRGQQVTLRCSSQSGHNTVSWYQQALGQGPQFIFQYYREEENGRGNFPPRFSGLQFPNYSSELNVNALELDDSALYLCASSLGVQKTEAFFGQGTRLTVV.